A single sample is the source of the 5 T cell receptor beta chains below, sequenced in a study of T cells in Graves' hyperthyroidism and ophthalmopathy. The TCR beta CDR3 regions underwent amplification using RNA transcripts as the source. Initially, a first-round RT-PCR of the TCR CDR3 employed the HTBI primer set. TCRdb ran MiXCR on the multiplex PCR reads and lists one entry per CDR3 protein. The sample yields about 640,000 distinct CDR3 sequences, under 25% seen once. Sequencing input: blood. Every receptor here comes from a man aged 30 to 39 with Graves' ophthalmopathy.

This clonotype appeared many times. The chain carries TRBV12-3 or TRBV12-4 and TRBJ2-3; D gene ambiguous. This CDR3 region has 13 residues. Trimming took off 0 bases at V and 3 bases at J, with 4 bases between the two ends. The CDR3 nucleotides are TGTGCCAGCAGTTTAGCGAGAACAGATACGCAGTATTTT. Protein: CASSLARTDTQYF.

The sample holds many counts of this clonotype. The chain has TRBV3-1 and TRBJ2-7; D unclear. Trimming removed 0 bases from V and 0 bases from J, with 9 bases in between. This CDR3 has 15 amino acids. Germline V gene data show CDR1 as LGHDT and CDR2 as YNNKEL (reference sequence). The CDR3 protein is CASSQDVWNSYEQYF. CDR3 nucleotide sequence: TGTGCCAGCAGCCAAGATGTCTGGAACTCCTACGAGCAGTACTTC.

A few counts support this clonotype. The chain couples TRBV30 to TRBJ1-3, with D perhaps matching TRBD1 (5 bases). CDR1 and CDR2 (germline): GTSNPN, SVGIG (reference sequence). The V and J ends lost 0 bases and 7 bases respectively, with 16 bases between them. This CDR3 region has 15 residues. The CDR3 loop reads CAWSVRRREGNTIYF. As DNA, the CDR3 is TGTGCCTGGAGTGTACGTCGAAGGGAGGGGAACACCATATATTTT.

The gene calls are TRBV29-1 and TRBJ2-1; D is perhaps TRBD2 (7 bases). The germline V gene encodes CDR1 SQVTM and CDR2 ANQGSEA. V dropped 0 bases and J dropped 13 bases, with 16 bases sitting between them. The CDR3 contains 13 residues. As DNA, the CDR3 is TGCAGCGTTGAAGATTTTGGGGAGGGGGTACAGTTCTTC. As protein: CSVEDFGEGVQFF.

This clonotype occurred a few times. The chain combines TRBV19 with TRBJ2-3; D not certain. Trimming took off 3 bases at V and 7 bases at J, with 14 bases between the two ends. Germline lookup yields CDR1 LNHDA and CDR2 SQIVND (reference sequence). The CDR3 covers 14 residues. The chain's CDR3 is CASSIGGLEYTQYF. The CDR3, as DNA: TGTGCCAGTAGTATTGGCGGCTTAGAATATACGCAGTATTTT.